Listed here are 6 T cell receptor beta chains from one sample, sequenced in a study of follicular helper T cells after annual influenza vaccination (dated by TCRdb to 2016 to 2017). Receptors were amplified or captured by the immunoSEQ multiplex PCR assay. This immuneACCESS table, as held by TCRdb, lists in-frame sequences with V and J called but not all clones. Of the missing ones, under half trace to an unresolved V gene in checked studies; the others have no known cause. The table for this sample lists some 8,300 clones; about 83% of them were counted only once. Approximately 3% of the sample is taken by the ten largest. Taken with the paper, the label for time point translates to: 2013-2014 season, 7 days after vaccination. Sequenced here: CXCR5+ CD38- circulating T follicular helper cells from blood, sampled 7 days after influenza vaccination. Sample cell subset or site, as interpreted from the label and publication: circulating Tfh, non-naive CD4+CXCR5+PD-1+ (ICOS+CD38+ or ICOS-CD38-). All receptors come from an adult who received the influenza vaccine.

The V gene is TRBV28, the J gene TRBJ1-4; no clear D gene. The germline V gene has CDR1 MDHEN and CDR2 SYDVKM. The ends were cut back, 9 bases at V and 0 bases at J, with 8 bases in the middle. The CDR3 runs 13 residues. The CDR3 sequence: CASQSATNEKLFF. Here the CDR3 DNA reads TGTGCCAGTCAATCTGCAACTAATGAAAAACTGTTTTTT.

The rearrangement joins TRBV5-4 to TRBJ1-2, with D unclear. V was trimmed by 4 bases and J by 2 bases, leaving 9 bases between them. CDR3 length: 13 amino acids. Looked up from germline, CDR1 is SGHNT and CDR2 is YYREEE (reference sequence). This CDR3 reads CASSPTANYGYTF. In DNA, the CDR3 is TGTGCCAGCAGCCCGACGGCCAACTATGGCTACACCTTC.

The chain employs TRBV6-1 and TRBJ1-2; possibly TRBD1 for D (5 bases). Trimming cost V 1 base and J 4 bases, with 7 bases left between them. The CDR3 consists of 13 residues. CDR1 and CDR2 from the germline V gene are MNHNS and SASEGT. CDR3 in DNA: TGTGCCAGCAGTGAAGGGGGCGCCTATGGCTACACCTTC. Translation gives CASSEGGAYGYTF.

CDR3 sequence reads: CASSLRQGAREKLFF. DNA for the CDR3: TGTGCCAGCAGTTTAAGACAGGGGGCGAGGGAAAAACTGTTTTTT. This rearrangement joins TRBV28 to TRBJ1-4; TRBD1 matches at 10 bases. The germline CDR1 and CDR2 sequences are MDHEN and SYDVKM. V was pared by 2 bases and J by 8 bases, with 5 bases of the junction left unmatched. The CDR3 is 15 amino acids.

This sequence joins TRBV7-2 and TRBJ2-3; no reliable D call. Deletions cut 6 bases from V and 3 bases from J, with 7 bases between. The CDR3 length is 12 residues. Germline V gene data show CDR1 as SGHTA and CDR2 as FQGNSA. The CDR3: CASSSTTDTQYF. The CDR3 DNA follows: TGTGCCAGCAGTAGCACGACAGATACGCAGTATTTT.

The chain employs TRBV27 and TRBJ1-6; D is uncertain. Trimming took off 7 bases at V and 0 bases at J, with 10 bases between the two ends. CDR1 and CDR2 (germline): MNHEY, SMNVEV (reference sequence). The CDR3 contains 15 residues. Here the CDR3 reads CASKGLNSYNSPLHF. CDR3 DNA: TGTGCCAGCAAGGGCCTCAACTCCTATAATTCACCCCTCCACTTT.